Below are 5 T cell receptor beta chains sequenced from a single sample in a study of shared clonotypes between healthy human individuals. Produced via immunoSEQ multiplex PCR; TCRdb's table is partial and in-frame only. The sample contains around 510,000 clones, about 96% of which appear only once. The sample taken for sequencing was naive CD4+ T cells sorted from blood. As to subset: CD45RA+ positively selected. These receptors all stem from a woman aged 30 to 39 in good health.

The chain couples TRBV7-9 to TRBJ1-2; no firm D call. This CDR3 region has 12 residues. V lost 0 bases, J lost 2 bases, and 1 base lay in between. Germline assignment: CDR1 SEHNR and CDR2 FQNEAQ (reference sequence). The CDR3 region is CASSLANYGYTF. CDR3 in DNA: TGTGCCAGCAGCTTAGCCAACTATGGCTACACCTTC.

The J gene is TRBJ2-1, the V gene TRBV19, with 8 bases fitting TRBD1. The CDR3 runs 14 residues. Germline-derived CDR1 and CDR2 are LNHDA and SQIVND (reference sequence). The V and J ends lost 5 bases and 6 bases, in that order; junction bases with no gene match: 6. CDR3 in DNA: TGTGCCAGTAGTCCGGGACAGGTGGTCAATGAGCAGTTCTTC. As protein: CASSPGQVVNEQFF.

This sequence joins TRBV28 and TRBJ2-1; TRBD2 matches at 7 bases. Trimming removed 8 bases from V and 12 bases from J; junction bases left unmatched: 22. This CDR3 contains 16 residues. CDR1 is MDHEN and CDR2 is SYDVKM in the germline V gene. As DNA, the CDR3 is TGTGCCAGCGCTAGGACGCGGACTAGTGGGGAAATAGGGCAGTTCTTC. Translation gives CASARTRTSGEIGQFF.

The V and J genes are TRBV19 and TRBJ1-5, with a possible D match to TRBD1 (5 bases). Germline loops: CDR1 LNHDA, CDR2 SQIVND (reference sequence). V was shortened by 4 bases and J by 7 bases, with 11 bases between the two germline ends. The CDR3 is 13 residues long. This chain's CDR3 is CASSRQSAQPQHF. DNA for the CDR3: TGTGCCAGTAGTAGACAGTCGGCCCAGCCCCAGCATTTT.

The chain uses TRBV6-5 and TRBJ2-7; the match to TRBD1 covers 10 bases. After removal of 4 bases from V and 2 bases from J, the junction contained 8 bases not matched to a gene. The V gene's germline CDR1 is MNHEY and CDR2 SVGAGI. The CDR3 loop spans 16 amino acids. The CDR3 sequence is CASSSKRGQGTYEQYF. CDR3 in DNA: TGTGCCAGCAGTTCAAAAAGGGGACAGGGGACCTACGAGCAGTACTTC.